Below, 27 T cell receptor beta chains from the same sample are listed, as sequenced in a study of blood T cell repertoires in COVID-19. TCRdb keeps only in-frame clones here, not all; method: immunoSEQ multiplex PCR. The data hold about 120,000 clones, with 80% to 90% observed a single time. Sequencing was carried out using peripheral blood. These receptors were obtained from a man between 65 and 79 years old with active or convalescent COVID-19.

This chain links TRBV30 with TRBJ1-6; no clear D gene. CDR3 size: 14 residues. Germline CDR1 GTSNPN, CDR2 SVGIG (reference sequence). V lost 4 bases and J 0 bases, leaving 7 bases between the germline ends. As DNA, the CDR3 is TGTGCCTGGACGGAGCGCTCCTATAATTCACCCCTCCACTTT. This gives the protein CAWTERSYNSPLHF. The whole variable domain, filled in from reference TRBV30 and TRBJ1-6, reads SQTIHQWPATLVQPVGSPLSLECTVEGTSNPNLYWYRQAAGRGLQLLFYSVGIGQISSEVPQNLSASRPQDRQFILSSKKLLLSDSGFYLCAWTERSYNSPLHFGNGTRLTVT.

The chain links TRBV7-9 to TRBJ2-7; possible D gene TRBD2, 6 bases. This CDR3 is built from 15 residues. The germline V gene has CDR1 SEHNR and CDR2 FQNEAQ (reference sequence). V lost 4 bases and J lost 4, with 17 bases in between. The CDR3 bases are TGTGCCAGCAGCTATCTCTTGGCTAGCGAATACGAGCAGTACTTC. Translated: CASSYLLASEYEQYF.

The chain carries TRBV19 and TRBJ2-2; D is uncertain. Germline V gives CDR1 LNHDA, CDR2 SQIVND (reference sequence). This CDR3 is built from 14 residues. V was pared by 3 bases and J by 2 bases, with 7 bases between. The CDR3 DNA reads TGTGCCAGTAGTATTTCGCGAAACACCGGGGAGCTGTTTTTT. This gives the protein CASSISRNTGELFF.

This chain uses TRBV5-1 with TRBJ2-3, with no clear D. CDR1 and CDR2 from the germline V gene are SGHRS and YFSETQ. The CDR3 loop spans 14 amino acids. V gave up 0 bases and J gave up 1 base, with 6 bases separating them. The CDR3 DNA sequence: TGCGCCAGCAGCTTGGGTGGCCGCACAGATACGCAGTATTTT. Translation: CASSLGGRTDTQYF.

V and J are TRBV7-9 and TRBJ2-3, with TRBD2 identical over 14 bases. This CDR3 is built from 18 residues. Germline V gene sequence: CDR1 SEHNR, CDR2 FQNEAQ (reference sequence). Losses at the gene ends were 3 bases for V and 5 bases for J; bases not matched to a gene: 10. CDR3 sequence (DNA): TGTGCCAGCAGCTTTTACCTGACTAGCGGGAGGGCTGGAGATACGCAGTATTTT. Translating gives CASSFYLTSGRAGDTQYF.

This clone has only one observation. This chain links TRBV11-3 with TRBJ1-3, with TRBD1 as a possible D gene (5 bases). The CDR3 extends over 13 amino acids. Germline V gene lookup returns CDR1 SGHNT and CDR2 YENEEA. V lost 5 bases and J 4 bases, leaving 9 bases between the germline ends. In DNA, the CDR3 is TGTGCCAGCAGCGAACGACAGGGAAACACCATATATTTT. Translated: CASSERQGNTIYF.

The chain combines TRBV14 with TRBJ2-3, with 11 bases fitting TRBD2. The ends lost 2 bases at V and 2 bases at J; junction bases unmatched: 6. Germline CDR1 SGHDN, CDR2 FVKESK. The CDR3 covers 17 residues. The CDR3 region has the DNA TGTGCCAGCAGCCAACTAGCGGGAGGACCACACACAGATACGCAGTATTTT. Amino acid sequence: CASSQLAGGPHTDTQYF.

This chain uses TRBV28 with TRBJ2-1; D might be TRBD2 (6 bases). Trimming pared 3 bases from V and 7 bases from J, leaving 13 bases between. CDR1 and CDR2 from the germline V gene are MDHEN and SYDVKM. CDR3 length: 14 residues. The CDR3 DNA follows: TGTGCCAGCAGTTTTTATAGGACTAATAATGAGCAGTTCTTC. Protein sequence: CASSFYRTNNEQFF. The entire variable domain, with the rest obtained from reference TRBV28 and TRBJ2-1, is as follows: DVKVTQSSRYLVKRTGEKVFLECVQDMDHENMFWYRQDPGLGLRLIYFSYDVKMKEKGDIPEGYSVSREKKERFSLILESASTNQTSMYLCASSFYRTNNEQFFGPGTRLTVL.

The V call is TRBV5-1, the J call TRBJ1-1; 8 bases fit TRBD1. Germline assignment: CDR1 SGHRS and CDR2 YFSETQ. There are 17 residues in the CDR3. V dropped 4 bases and J dropped 0; count of bases not matched to a gene: 11. The CDR3 is CASSRPGQELMNTEAFF. The CDR3 DNA sequence: TGCGCCAGCAGCAGGCCGGGACAGGAACTAATGAACACTGAAGCTTTCTTT.

Here the CDR3 reads CASSLNYGYTF. The CDR3, as DNA: TGTGCCAGCAGCCTCAACTATGGCTACACCTTC. The chain couples TRBV5-4 to TRBJ1-2; D is unresolved. The V gene's germline CDR1 is SGHNT and CDR2 YYREEE (reference sequence). The CDR3 sequence is 11 residues long. The V end was cut by 4 bases, the J end by 2 bases, with 3 bases between.

The V call is TRBV11-1, the J call TRBJ2-3, with TRBD2 matching 16 bases. V shed 3 bases and J 7 bases; nucleotides not matched to a gene: 1. This CDR3 is built from 15 residues. Per the germline V gene, CDR1 is SGHAT and CDR2 is FQDESV (reference sequence). The DNA of the CDR3 is TGTGCCAGCAGCTTGGGACTAGCGGGAGGGCATACGCAGTATTTT. This codes for CASSLGLAGGHTQYF.

In this sample, this clone turned up a few times. The rearrangement uses TRBV15 and TRBJ2-3, with D possibly matching TRBD2 (6 bases). The germline V gene encodes CDR1 LNHNV and CDR2 YYDKDF (reference sequence). V was clipped by 3 bases and J by 4 bases, with 14 bases between them. The CDR3 is 15 amino acids. CDR3 sequence reads: CATSSEDAGPDTQYF. The CDR3 nucleotides read TGTGCCACCAGCAGCGAGGACGCGGGACCAGATACGCAGTATTTT.

The CDR3 loop reads CASSPGGTGNSPLHF. The DNA of the CDR3 is TGTGCCAGCAGCCCGGGGGGGACGGGTAATTCACCCCTCCACTTT. The V and J genes are TRBV6-5 and TRBJ1-6; D is possibly TRBD1 (5 bases). The germline CDR1 and CDR2 sequences are MNHEY and SVGAGI. This CDR3 comprises 15 residues. The germline V and J ends were trimmed by 6 bases and 6 bases, with 15 bases remaining between them.

This chain links TRBV5-4 with TRBJ2-7; 9 bases line up with TRBD1. Germline trimming cut 4 bases from V and 6 bases from J; bases unmatched to any gene: 11. Germline CDR1 SGHNT, CDR2 YYREEE (reference sequence). The CDR3 is 15 amino acids. DNA for the CDR3: TGTGCCAGCAGCACCTCCGGGACAGGGAAAGGCGAGCAGTACTTC. The encoded protein is CASSTSGTGKGEQYF.

The J gene is TRBJ1-1, the V gene TRBV19, with a possible D match to TRBD1 (6 bases). V was trimmed by 8 bases and J by 4 bases, leaving 17 bases between them. Germline assignment: CDR1 LNHDA and CDR2 SQIVND (reference sequence). The CDR3 covers 14 residues. The DNA of the CDR3 is TGTGCCAGTTTTAGGGGGGGAGGAGGCACTGAAGCTTTCTTT. Amino acid sequence: CASFRGGGGTEAFF.

The genes are TRBV19 and TRBJ2-1; TRBD2 matches 14 bases. Germline lookup yields CDR1 LNHDA and CDR2 SQIVND (reference sequence). V shed 3 bases and J 4 bases; nucleotides not matched to a gene: 11. This CDR3 spans 19 amino acids. CDR3 sequence reads: CASSIGLAGGRGNYNEQFF. As DNA, the CDR3 is TGTGCCAGTAGTATCGGACTAGCGGGAGGACGAGGGAATTACAATGAGCAGTTCTTC.

The chain uses TRBV3-1 (or the pseudogene TRBV3-2) and TRBJ1-2; tentative D call: TRBD1 (5 bases). The CDR3 has 16 amino acids. Between the trimmed V and J ends, which lost 3 bases and 2 bases, there was a span of 16 bases. Germline assignment: CDR1 LGHDT and CDR2 YNNKEL (reference sequence). The CDR3 DNA reads TGTGCCAGCAGCCAGTGGGGTCTGAGGACAAACTATGGCTACACCTTC. Residues: CASSQWGLRTNYGYTF.

This chain uses TRBV6-4 with TRBJ1-4; tentative D call: TRBD1 (6 bases). Germline lookup yields CDR1 MRHNA and CDR2 SNTAGT. The V end was cut by 2 bases, the J end by 8 bases, with 15 bases between. This CDR3 is 15 amino acids long. Here the CDR3 DNA reads TGTGCCAGCAGTGACGAGGGGGGGGCAGGAGAAAAACTGTTTTTT. This translates into CASSDEGGAGEKLFF.

The rearrangement joins TRBV19 to TRBJ1-2; 7 bases line up with TRBD1. CDR3 length equals 15 residues. J lost 7 bases, V lost 4 bases, and 12 bases had no gene match. CDR1 is LNHDA and CDR2 is SQIVND in the germline V gene (reference sequence). The CDR3 here is CASSKTDPGGSGYTF. Written as DNA, the CDR3 is TGTGCCAGTAGTAAGACTGATCCAGGGGGATCTGGCTACACCTTC.

This clone was seen only once. The chain carries TRBV28 and TRBJ1-6; TRBD1 aligns across 10 bases. The CDR3 consists of 14 residues. CDR1 is MDHEN, CDR2 SYDVKM, per germline. V shed 8 bases and J 8 bases; nucleotides not matched to a gene: 6. The CDR3 spells CASRVGQGYSPLHF. The CDR3 DNA sequence: TGTGCCAGCCGAGTGGGACAGGGGTATTCACCCCTCCACTTT.

This rearrangement joins TRBV27 to TRBJ2-7; 8 bases agree with TRBD2. The CDR3 is made up of 18 amino acids. Germline V gene data show CDR1 as MNHEY and CDR2 as SMNVEV (reference sequence). V trimming: 3 bases; J trimming: 1 base; junction bases outside the gene matches: 14. The CDR3 nucleotides read TGTGCCAGCAGTTTCTTCCGGGGGGGTAGCGGCTTGTCCTACGAGCAGTACTTC. This codes for CASSFFRGGSGLSYEQYF.

The chain joins TRBV27 to TRBJ2-7; 7 bases fit TRBD1. Germline CDR1 and CDR2: MNHEY and SMNVEV (reference sequence). With 5 bases clipped from V and 4 bases from J, the junction kept 20 bases outside the gene matches. The CDR3 has 18 residues. For the CDR3, the DNA is TGTGCCAGCAGTATCCAGCCACCGGGACAGATTTATATTTACGAGCAGTACTTC. Protein sequence: CASSIQPPGQIYIYEQYF.

CDR3 amino acids: CASSLRDRDNSPLHF. The DNA for the CDR3 is TGTGCCAGCAGCCTCCGGGACAGGGATAATTCACCCCTCCACTTT. The chain recombines TRBV3-1 (or the pseudogene TRBV3-2) with TRBJ1-6, with 9 bases aligning to TRBD1. Trimming removed 4 bases from V and 5 bases from J; junction bases left unmatched: 3. Germline V CDR1 and CDR2: LGHDT, YNNKEL (reference sequence). The CDR3 runs 15 residues.

The chain employs TRBV28 and TRBJ1-4; the D gene is possibly TRBD1 (5 bases). V was cut by 9 bases and J by 3 bases, with 8 bases left in between. Per the germline V gene, CDR1 is MDHEN and CDR2 is SYDVKM. CDR3 size: 12 residues. In DNA form, the CDR3 reads TGTGCCAGTGACAGACCTAATGAAAAACTGTTTTTT. Protein product: CASDRPNEKLFF. The variable domain in full, with the rest retrieved from reference TRBV28 and TRBJ1-4, is DVKVTQSSRYLVKRTGEKVFLECVQDMDHENMFWYRQDPGLGLRLIYFSYDVKMKEKGDIPEGYSVSREKKERFSLILESASTNQTSMYLCASDRPNEKLFFGSGTQLSVL.

This clone is a singleton in its sample. The chain uses TRBV28 and TRBJ1-2; tentative D call: TRBD1 (5 bases). The CDR3 has 14 amino acids. V lost 3 bases, J lost 5 bases, and 13 bases lay in between. Germline-derived CDR1 and CDR2 are MDHEN and SYDVKM. The CDR3 loop is CASSLAGPPYGYTF. Here the CDR3 DNA reads TGTGCCAGCAGTTTGGCGGGACCGCCATATGGCTACACCTTC.

This clone was counted once. The chain joins TRBV28 to TRBJ1-6; 7 bases are a match to TRBD1. V was pared by 5 bases and J by 2 bases, with 0 bases of the junction left unmatched. The length of the CDR3 is 14 residues. The V gene's germline CDR1 is MDHEN and CDR2 SYDVKM. Here the CDR3 reads CASSTGAYNSPLHF. CDR3 coding DNA: TGTGCCAGCAGTACAGGGGCCTATAATTCACCCCTCCACTTT.

This clone showed up just a few times. The chain joins TRBV4-1 to TRBJ2-7; D call uncertain. V was clipped by 8 bases and J by 5 bases, with 16 bases between them. The germline V gene has CDR1 MGHRA and CDR2 YSYEKL. The CDR3 length is 13 residues. CDR3 in DNA: TGCGCCAGCTCTCCACCCTCTACGGACGAGCAGTACTTC. Amino acid sequence: CASSPPSTDEQYF.